These 26 T cell receptor beta chains came from one sample sequenced in a study of blood T cell repertoires in COVID-19. Repertoires were generated with immunoSEQ multiplex PCR, while TCRdb's copy carries only in-frame clones and drops some. The sample lists about 320,000 clones, roughly 90% occurring once. Sequencing was carried out using PBMCs or T cells enriched from blood (not recorded which). The receptor set was obtained from a man aged 60-69 years who had recovered from COVID-19.

J is TRBJ2-5 and V is TRBV5-1; the D is unclear. This CDR3 has 13 amino acids. V shed 0 bases and J shed 4 bases, with 7 bases lying between them. Per the germline V gene, CDR1 is SGHRS and CDR2 is YFSETQ. CDR3 DNA: TGCGCCAGCAGCTTGGACTCCCCAGAGACCCAGTACTTC. It yields the protein CASSLDSPETQYF. Together with reference TRBV5-1 and TRBJ2-5, the CDR3 gives the full variable domain: KAGVTQTPRYLIKTRGQQVTLSCSPISGHRSVSWYQQTPGQGLQFLFEYFSETQRNKGNFPGRFSGRQFSNSRSEMNVSTLELGDSALYLCASSLDSPETQYFGPGTRLLVL.

V is TRBV6-6 and J is TRBJ2-7; 10 bases map to TRBD1. CDR1 is MNHNY, CDR2 SVGAGI, per germline (reference sequence). V was pared by 4 bases and J by 6 bases, with 6 bases of the junction left unmatched. The CDR3 is made up of 14 amino acids. The CDR3 DNA is TGTGCCAGCAGTTCCGGACAGGGGGAGACCGAGCAGTACTTC. This encodes CASSSGQGETEQYF.

This clone was seen more than once but under ten times. V and J are TRBV5-1 and TRBJ1-3; a possible D gene is TRBD1 (6 bases). Trimming left V 4 bases short and J 4 bases short, with 15 bases between. The CDR3 contains 15 residues. Germline CDR1 reads SGHRS; CDR2 reads YFSETQ. Written as DNA, the CDR3 is TGCGCCAGCAGCCTGCAGGGGCAGTCCGGAAACACCATATATTTT. Translation gives CASSLQGQSGNTIYF.

The CDR3 here is CASRLTGYNEQFF. CDR3 in DNA: TGTGCCAGTAGACTGACAGGTTACAATGAGCAGTTCTTC. The V gene is TRBV19, the J gene TRBJ2-1; D perhaps matches TRBD1 (6 bases). Trimming removed 6 bases from V and 4 bases from J, with 10 bases in between. Germline V lookup: CDR1 LNHDA, CDR2 SQIVND (reference sequence). The CDR3 spans 13 residues.

The genes are TRBV6-2 or TRBV6-3 and TRBJ1-2, with D possibly being TRBD1 (6 bases). Germline values: CDR1 MNHEY, CDR2 SVGEGT. The CDR3 is 12 amino acids. Trimming removed 4 bases from V and 8 bases from J, with 11 bases in between. In DNA, the CDR3 is TGTGCCAGCAGTTCCTACAGGGACGGCTACACCTTC. This encodes CASSSYRDGYTF.

The chain couples TRBV24-1 to TRBJ1-5; a weak D match, TRBD1 (6 bases). The length of the CDR3 is 17 residues. Trimming cost V 4 bases and J 2 bases, with 17 bases left between them. Germline V gives CDR1 KGHDR, CDR2 SFDVKD. In DNA, the CDR3 is TGTGCCACCAGTGACCCTTCGGCGGCAGGGGGCAATCAGCCCCAGCATTTT. This gives the protein CATSDPSAAGGNQPQHF.

The chain has TRBV6-5 and TRBJ2-2; D might be TRBD1 (5 bases). The length of the CDR3 is 14 residues. Trimming shortened V by 2 bases and J by 7 bases, and 11 bases separated the two germline ends. Germline CDR1 is MNHEY and CDR2 is SVGAGI. The CDR3, as DNA: TGTGCCAGCAGTTACCGCCAGGGAAACGGGGAGCTGTTTTTT. It translates to CASSYRQGNGELFF.

This sequence joins TRBV6-5 and TRBJ2-7, with 11 bases aligning to TRBD2. This CDR3 spans 14 amino acids. The trim removed 6 bases at V and 5 bases at J, leaving 6 bases unmatched. Germline assignment: CDR1 MNHEY and CDR2 SVGAGI. CDR3 DNA sequence: TGTGCCAGCAGAAATAGCGGGGGGGCCGACGAGCAGTACTTC. It encodes CASRNSGGADEQYF.

The rearrangement links TRBV6-4 to TRBJ1-6; D remains ambiguous. The CDR3 consists of 13 residues. The V end lost 5 bases, the J end lost 3 bases, and 5 bases lay between the germline ends. Germline lookup yields CDR1 MRHNA and CDR2 SNTAGT. The CDR3 DNA sequence: TGTGCCAGCAGTCGTCGCTATAATTCACCCCTCCACTTT. This codes for CASSRRYNSPLHF.

The chain carries TRBV4-3 and TRBJ1-1; weak D call: TRBD1 (5 bases). The V and J ends lost 0 bases and 2 bases respectively, with 19 bases between them. The CDR3 is 18 residues long. The germline V gene has CDR1 LGHNA and CDR2 YSLEER. The CDR3 DNA reads as TGCGCCAGCAGCCAAGATTCGGGGGGGGTTCTTCCAAACACTGAAGCTTTCTTT. Translated, it gives CASSQDSGGVLPNTEAFF.

The CDR3 loop reads CASTGVVPEAFF. The CDR3 DNA is TGTGCCAGCACAGGGGTCGTACCTGAAGCTTTCTTT. The chain links TRBV25-1 to TRBJ1-1, with a weak D call TRBD1 (6 bases). The CDR3 runs to 12 residues. The V end was cut by 7 bases, the J end by 6 bases, with 12 bases between. Germline-derived CDR1 and CDR2 are MGHDK and SYGVNS.

The chain combines TRBV6-5 with TRBJ1-1; 8 bases are shared with TRBD1. This CDR3 has 15 amino acids. The germline V gene has CDR1 MNHEY and CDR2 SVGAGI. The ends lost 6 bases at V and 1 base at J; junction bases unmatched: 7. CDR3 loop: CASRKTGTGNTEAFF. In DNA form, the CDR3 reads TGTGCCAGCAGGAAAACCGGGACAGGGAACACTGAAGCTTTCTTT.

The V call is TRBV18, the J call TRBJ2-5, with 7 positions matching TRBD2. Germline V gene sequence: CDR1 KGHSH, CDR2 LQKENI. The CDR3 is 13 amino acids. V trimming: 4 bases; J trimming: 5 bases; junction bases outside the gene matches: 4. The CDR3 region is CASSRAGLETQYF. The CDR3 nucleotides read TGTGCCAGCTCACGAGCGGGGCTGGAGACCCAGTACTTC. Using reference TRBV18 and TRBJ2-5 for the parts outside the CDR3, the full variable domain is NAGVMQNPRHLVRRRGQEARLRCSPMKGHSHVYWYRQLPEEGLKFMVYLQKENIIDESGMPKERFSAEFPKEGPSILRIQQVVRGDSAAYFCASSRAGLETQYFGPGTRLLVL.

This clone was counted a single time. This chain joins TRBV10-3 and TRBJ1-2; no clear D. Germline V gene data show CDR1 as ENHRY and CDR2 as SYGVKD. The CDR3 spans 12 residues. The ends were cut back, 6 bases at V and 7 bases at J, with 12 bases in the middle. CDR3 DNA sequence: TGTGCCATCAGCCAACAGCCATCTGGCTACACCTTC. Protein product: CAISQQPSGYTF.

J is TRBJ1-6 and V is TRBV11-2; 9 positions agree with TRBD1. The germline V gene encodes CDR1 SGHAT and CDR2 FQNNGV. With V trimmed by 5 bases and J by 10 bases, 9 bases remained unmatched. This CDR3 spans 15 amino acids. The CDR3, as DNA: TGTGCCAGCAGCGGGACCGGGACAGGGAAATCACCCCTCCACTTT. Translated, it gives CASSGTGTGKSPLHF.

The chain couples TRBV27 to TRBJ2-1, with 10 positions matching TRBD2. The length of the CDR3 is 17 residues. The germline V gene has CDR1 MNHEY and CDR2 SMNVEV (reference sequence). J gave up 4 bases and V 3 bases, and 9 bases lay outside the gene matches. Here the CDR3 DNA reads TGTGCCAGCAGTTTTAGGCTAGCGGGAGATCTATACAATGAGCAGTTCTTC. It encodes CASSFRLAGDLYNEQFF.

This clone was counted a single time. This sample includes further DNA sequences coding for the same CDR3. The rearrangement joins TRBV27 to TRBJ2-7; 7 nucleotides align to TRBD2. CDR1 and CDR2 from the germline V gene are MNHEY and SMNVEV (reference sequence). Trimming removed 5 bases from V and 2 bases from J; junction bases left unmatched: 3. The CDR3 consists of 13 residues. CDR3 sequence (DNA): TGTGCCAGCAGTCGGGACTACCCCTACGAGCAGTACTTC. The encoded protein is CASSRDYPYEQYF.

V is TRBV6-5 and J is TRBJ2-5; TRBD2 might be the D (5 bases). CDR1 is MNHEY, CDR2 SVGAGI, per germline. This CDR3 region has 15 residues. The V end was cut by 7 bases, the J end by 5 bases, with 20 bases between. CDR3 DNA sequence: TGTGCCAGCACCCGAACTAGGGAGAGCCGGGAGACCCAGTACTTC. This gives the protein CASTRTRESRETQYF.

The V call is TRBV10-3, the J call TRBJ1-1, with no clear D. Germline V gene lookup returns CDR1 ENHRY and CDR2 SYGVKD. The CDR3 contains 12 residues. Deletions cut 11 bases from V and 1 base from J, with 11 bases between. In DNA, the CDR3 is TGTGCCTCGAACGAGGGGAACACTGAAGCTTTCTTT. This encodes CASNEGNTEAFF.

The chain uses TRBV19 and TRBJ1-2; 7 positions match TRBD1. V dropped 6 bases and J dropped 2; count of bases not matched to a gene: 6. From germline, CDR1 is LNHDA and CDR2 SQIVND (reference sequence). The CDR3 covers 14 residues. The CDR3 loop is CASSPDRVNYGYTF. DNA for the CDR3: TGTGCCAGTAGCCCCGACAGGGTGAACTATGGCTACACCTTC.

The genes are TRBV7-9 and TRBJ2-1; D is ambiguous. This CDR3 spans 15 amino acids. Trimming took off 5 bases at V and 0 bases at J, with 11 bases between the two ends. Per germline, CDR1 SEHNR and CDR2 FQNEAQ (reference sequence). Here the CDR3 reads CASSGGESSYNEQFF. Written as DNA, the CDR3 is TGTGCCAGCAGCGGCGGAGAGAGCTCCTACAATGAGCAGTTCTTC.

This rearrangement joins TRBV19 to TRBJ2-5; D is possibly TRBD2 (5 bases). The V gene's germline CDR1 is LNHDA and CDR2 SQIVND (reference sequence). V lost 3 bases and J lost 2, with 13 bases in between. This CDR3 is 15 amino acids long. CDR3 region: CASSMVSGRQETQYF. Here the CDR3 DNA reads TGTGCCAGTAGTATGGTGTCGGGGAGACAAGAGACCCAGTACTTC. Looking up the rest from reference TRBV19 and TRBJ2-5 gives the full variable domain: DGGITQSPKYLFRKEGQNVTLSCEQNLNHDAMYWYRQDPGQGLRLIYYSQIVNDFQKGDIAEGYSVSREKKESFPLTVTSAQKNPTAFYLCASSMVSGRQETQYFGPGTRLLVL.

The chain uses TRBV5-8 and TRBJ1-2; D remains unclear. This CDR3 region has 12 residues. The germline V gene has CDR1 SGHTS and CDR2 YDEGEE. Trimming took off 5 bases at V and 4 bases at J, with 9 bases between the two ends. The CDR3 sequence: CASRGVGYGYTF. The CDR3 nucleotides are TGTGCCAGCAGGGGCGTTGGCTATGGCTACACCTTC.

A single count supports this clone. The rearrangement joins TRBV4-1 to TRBJ2-5; D gene ambiguous. This CDR3 spans 13 amino acids. Germline-derived CDR1 and CDR2 are MGHRA and YSYEKL. V shed 0 bases and J shed 5 bases, with 7 bases lying between them. The CDR3 DNA sequence: TGCGCCAGCAGCCAAGAGACTGGTGAGACCCAGTACTTC. Translating gives CASSQETGETQYF.

The chain employs TRBV6-5 and TRBJ2-1, with 9 bases lining up with TRBD1. Germline V gene data show CDR1 as MNHEY and CDR2 as SVGAGI. The ends lost 2 bases at V and 0 bases at J; junction bases unmatched: 2. This CDR3 is built from 16 residues. The CDR3 spells CASSYGTGSSYNEQFF. As DNA, the CDR3 is TGTGCCAGCAGTTACGGGACAGGGAGCTCCTACAATGAGCAGTTCTTC.

The chain couples TRBV6-1 to TRBJ2-3; 8 nucleotides align to TRBD2. Trimming at V came to 4 bases and at J to 3 bases, leaving 12 bases not matched to a gene. The CDR3 extends over 17 amino acids. Germline-derived CDR1 and CDR2 are MNHNS and SASEGT. The CDR3 region has the DNA TGTGCCAGCAGTGGTTGGCTAGCGGGTGCACGAACAGATACGCAGTATTTT. This sequence encodes CASSGWLAGARTDTQYF.